Each of the 17 T cell receptor beta chains below was sequenced from the same sample in a study of T cell repertoires in cytomegalovirus infection. TCRdb independently ran MiXCR on the reads; one entry per CDR3 protein. The table has 160,000 or so distinct CDR3 sequences, 23% seen once. Sequencing was done on a sample of PBMCs. These receptors were obtained from a human donor in good health (CMV status not recorded). Some clones in this sample may be carry-over from other donors' samples.

There are many counts of this clonotype. CDR3 sequence reads: CASSLTLLNQPQHF. The CDR3 DNA sequence: TGTGCCAGCAGCCTGACACTCTTGAATCAGCCCCAGCATTTT. The chain uses TRBV7-2 and TRBJ1-5; D unresolved. The CDR3 is 14 residues long. The V and J ends lost 5 bases and 4 bases respectively, with 12 bases between them. Germline V CDR1 and CDR2: SGHTA, FQGNSA.

This clonotype was detected only a few times. V usage is TRBV12-3 or TRBV12-4 and J usage is TRBJ1-2; a weak D match, TRBD1 (6 bases). The CDR3 extends over 12 amino acids. Trimming removed 6 bases at V and 11 bases at J, with 16 bases between. The CDR3 loop reads CASRLTGGGYTF. The CDR3 DNA sequence: TGTGCCAGCAGGCTGACAGGCGGGGGGTACACCTTC.

This clonotype was picked up a small number of times. The J gene is TRBJ2-2, the V gene TRBV27; 9 positions agree with TRBD2. The CDR3 extends over 16 amino acids. From germline, CDR1 is MNHEY and CDR2 SMNVEV (reference sequence). V was pared by 8 bases and J by 7 bases, with 14 bases of the junction left unmatched. The CDR3 nucleotides are TGTGCCAGCTCTTCTTTAGCGGGAGTATTCATCGGGGAGCTGTTTTTT. Its protein is CASSSLAGVFIGELFF.

This clonotype was observed at least ten times. The rearrangement joins TRBV7-8 to TRBJ1-1; D not certain. The V and J ends lost 2 bases and 0 bases respectively, with 10 bases between them. This CDR3 spans 15 amino acids. The germline CDR1 and CDR2 sequences are SGHVS and FQNEAQ. Written as DNA, the CDR3 is TGTGCCAGCAGCTTACTAGGACGGATGAACACTGAAGCTTTCTTT. It specifies CASSLLGRMNTEAFF.

This clonotype was picked up many times. The chain joins TRBV7-2 to TRBJ1-5, with TRBD1 matching over 10 bases. The CDR3 runs 15 residues. Trimming cost V 5 bases and J 6 bases; bases outside gene matches: 7. From germline, CDR1 is SGHTA and CDR2 FQGNSA. The CDR3 region has the DNA TGTGCCAGCAGCCTCCAGACAGGGGGCACTCAGCCCCAGCATTTT. Its translation is CASSLQTGGTQPQHF.

This clonotype was picked up a small number of times. The chain has TRBV6-5 and TRBJ1-5; D not resolved. V was pared by 5 bases and J by 4 bases, with 18 bases between. The length of the CDR3 is 16 residues. The germline V gene has CDR1 MNHEY and CDR2 SVGAGI. The CDR3 region is CASSPLPSRPNQPQHF. DNA of the CDR3: TGTGCCAGCAGTCCCCTACCCTCCAGGCCAAATCAGCCCCAGCATTTT.

This chain joins TRBV30 and TRBJ2-1; TRBD2 aligns across 9 bases. Germline V gene sequence: CDR1 GTSNPN, CDR2 SVGIG (reference sequence). This CDR3 is built from 18 residues. The J segment lost 8 bases and the V segment lost 3 bases, leaving 20 bases of the junction unmatched. CDR3 region: CAWRSWVAGAGSFDEQFF. CDR3 sequence (DNA): TGTGCCTGGAGAAGTTGGGTAGCGGGGGCCGGGAGTTTCGATGAGCAGTTCTTC.

This clonotype is a singleton in its sample. This sequence joins TRBV9 and TRBJ1-2; D is possibly TRBD1 (6 bases). Deletions cut 3 bases from V and 8 bases from J, with 8 bases between. This CDR3 is built from 11 residues. CDR1 and CDR2 from the germline V gene are SGDLS and YYNGEE. The CDR3 spells CASSDQGGYTF. CDR3 bases: TGTGCCAGCAGCGACCAGGGGGGCTACACCTTC. The full variable domain, in which reference TRBV9 and TRBJ1-2 provide the parts outside the CDR3, is DSGVTQTPKHLITATGQRVTLRCSPRSGDLSVYWYQQSLDQGLQFLIQYYNGEERAKGNILERFSAQQFPDLHSELNLSSLELGDSALYFCASSDQGGYTFGSGTRLTVV.

This clonotype showed up just a few times. V usage is TRBV7-2 and J usage is TRBJ2-5; 10 bases line up with TRBD2. The germline V gene has CDR1 SGHTA and CDR2 FQGNSA. With 5 bases clipped from V and 4 bases from J, the junction kept 4 bases outside the gene matches. This CDR3 region has 14 residues. The CDR3 loop is CASSTAGGGETQYF. CDR3 sequence (DNA): TGTGCCAGCAGCACAGCGGGGGGGGGAGAGACCCAGTACTTC.

About this clonotype: An end of the junction differs from the germline gene, which may be a read error. The CDR3 DNA reads as TGCATTGCTAAAGGGGCCCGTAGCAATCAGCCCCAGCATTTT. Translation gives CIAKGARSNQPQHF. V gene TRBV20-1 combines with J gene TRBJ1-5, with a weak D call TRBD1 (5 bases). Germline V CDR1 and CDR2: DFQATT, SNEGSKA (reference sequence). The length of the CDR3 is 14 residues.

This clonotype was counted a few times. The rearrangement uses TRBV6-2 or TRBV6-3 and TRBJ2-1; TRBD2 aligns across 11 bases. Looked up from germline, CDR1 is MNHEY and CDR2 is SVGEGT. Trimming took 2 bases from V and 3 from J; bases not matched to a gene: 0. The CDR3 runs to 15 residues. CDR3 loop: CASSYTSGGYNEQFF. DNA of the CDR3: TGTGCCAGCAGTTACACTAGCGGGGGCTACAATGAGCAGTTCTTC.

This clonotype has more than one count but fewer than ten. The chain has TRBV5-1 and TRBJ2-5; the D gene is possibly TRBD1 (5 bases). V was cut by 0 bases and J by 1 base, with 10 bases left in between. The V gene's germline CDR1 is SGHRS and CDR2 YFSETQ. The CDR3 has 15 amino acids. CDR3 bases: TGCGCCAGCAGCTTGGCCTGGGGCCGCCAAGAGACCCAGTACTTC. It is translated as CASSLAWGRQETQYF.

The chain uses TRBV25-1 and TRBJ2-3; 14 bases line up with TRBD2. The V gene end was trimmed by 2 bases and the J gene end by 5 bases; junction bases not matched to a gene: 9. The germline gives CDR1 MGHDK, CDR2 SYGVNS. This CDR3 has 18 residues. The CDR3 region has the DNA TGTGCCAGCAGTGAAATCGCCCTCGGACTAGCGGGAGGAGATACGCAGTATTTT. As protein: CASSEIALGLAGGDTQYF.

This clonotype was detected ten times or more. This chain joins TRBV7-2 and TRBJ2-5; 8 bases match TRBD2. The CDR3 totals 14 residues. Trimming at V came to 4 bases and at J to 7 bases, leaving 8 bases not matched to a gene. Germline V gene sequence: CDR1 SGHTA, CDR2 FQGNSA. The CDR3 DNA reads TGTGCCAGCAGCTCAGTCCGGGGGGGGCGGACCCAGTACTTC. It translates to CASSSVRGGRTQYF.

This clonotype has at least ten counts. The CDR3 nucleotides read TGCGCCAGCAGCTTGGCTACTGGACAGGCCTATGGCTACACCTTC. Protein: CASSLATGQAYGYTF. This rearrangement joins TRBV5-1 to TRBJ1-2, with 7 bases matching TRBD1. V was pared by 0 bases and J by 4 bases, with 6 bases of the junction left unmatched. The germline V gene has CDR1 SGHRS and CDR2 YFSETQ. The CDR3 sequence is 15 residues long.

This clonotype came up many times. The chain uses TRBV12-3 or TRBV12-4 and TRBJ1-4; D is unresolved. The CDR3 runs to 12 residues. V lost 6 bases and J 7 bases, leaving 9 bases between the germline ends. The DNA for the CDR3 is TGTGCCAGCAGCAGGCCTGGTGAAAAACTGTTTTTT. As protein: CASSRPGEKLFF.

V and J are TRBV19 and TRBJ1-4; unclear D gene. Germline values: CDR1 LNHDA, CDR2 SQIVND (reference sequence). The CDR3 has 15 amino acids. V gave up 3 bases and J gave up 8 bases, with 16 bases separating them. In DNA form, the CDR3 reads TGTGCCAGTAGTATCTGGACTGCCCTCGGGGAAAAACTGTTTTTT. Amino acid sequence: CASSIWTALGEKLFF.